This T cell receptor beta chain was sequenced during a study of CD8+ T cells in alopecia areata. Study overall: Treated patients received oral tofacitinib, 5 to 10 mg twice daily. Study conclusions and caveats: Higher clonality than in normal scalp was seen in lesional scalp, especially alopecia totalis/universalis. Sequencing of scalp samples also includes resident alphabeta T cells from normal skin.

Treatment reported: oral pan-JAK inhibitor, 5-10 mg twice daily. RNA was isolated and reverse transcribed to cDNA, the sequencing template. Assay used: immunoSEQ multiplex PCR; TCRdb lists only in-frame clones, some missing. The data show fewer than 150,000 clones, 65% to 90% seen once. Remarks on this clone: What it recognizes is unknown.

Here the sequenced sample was CD8+ T cells sorted from blood, taken at week 4, from a patient treated with tofacitinib. The receptor was isolated from a human donor with alopecia areata.

CDR3 nucleotides: TGTGCCAGCAGCTTAGTGGACGAGCAGTACTTC. Its translation: CASSLVDEQYF. V usage is TRBV11-2 and J usage is TRBJ2-7, with D hard to call. CDR3 length: 11 residues. Germline loops: CDR1 SGHAT, CDR2 FQNNGV. The germline V and J ends were trimmed by 1 base and 5 bases, with 3 bases remaining between them.